This T cell receptor beta chain was observed in a study of blood T cell repertoires in COVID-19. Looking at the study overall: Acute and convalescent COVID-19 specimens originated in the United States, Italy and Spain. T cells, B-cell-depleted T cells, or PBMCs supplied cDNA or gDNA.

Source study methods: Reference gene primers were amplified, and this amplification served to estimate nucleated cell counts. Here immunoSEQ multiplex PCR was the method, and the copy in TCRdb shows in-frame clones only, minus some. V, J and clone size were drawn from that table, and D and trimming were deduced from the DNA. This sample has around 130,000 clones, with approximately 90% found just once. V trimming: 3 bases; J trimming: 7 bases; junction bases outside the gene matches: 7. Germline V gives CDR1 SGHVS, CDR2 FQNEAQ. There are 15 residues in the CDR3. This clone was seen only once. This chain links TRBV7-8 with TRBJ1-3; 9 bases agree with TRBD1. Sequenced: peripheral blood. The TCR originated in a man aged 65-85 years with active or convalescent COVID-19. The CDR3 DNA is TGTGCCAGCAGCTTGGGGGGACAGGGATCGAACACCATATATTTT. The encoded protein is CASSLGGQGSNTIYF.